The source of this T cell receptor beta chain is a study of T cells in Graves' hyperthyroidism and ophthalmopathy (dated by TCRdb to between 2018 and 2021). At the level of the whole study: Peripheral blood was collected at initial diagnosis, before any treatment. To identify distinguishing TCR V-J signatures, a discovery cohort of about 95 patients was used, comprising 40 to 45 with Graves' ophthalmopathy and 57 with stable Graves' hyperthyroidism. An independent validation cohort of 18 to 20 hyperthyroidism patients and approximately 15 patients who later progressed to ophthalmopathy tested prospective prediction of ophthalmopathy. The 75 to 100 discovery patients were randomly split 7:3 into training and test sets. In more than five Graves' hyperthyroidism patients, the study also compared T-cell repertoires from thyroid tissue with T-cell repertoires from blood. Once sampling was done, hyperthyroidism patients were given methimazole at a starting dose of 30 mg daily, whereas ophthalmopathy patients were given high-dose intravenous methylprednisolone. The paper describes TCR Vbeta CDR3 sequencing of more than 120 peripheral blood samples, made up of 40 to 45 ophthalmopathy patients, approximately 73 hyperthyroidism patients and 17 progressor patients.

Of note for this clonotype: Its antigen is unknown. No per-base quality is available; no much larger clone lies one base away.

Graves' hyperthyroidism was defined as stable when no progression to ophthalmopathy occurred over 18 months of follow-up. The hyperthyroidism patients were between 18 and 65 years old and newly diagnosed, with a disease duration of less than 2 months. Patients with uncontrolled infections, other autoimmune diseases, pregnancy or lactation were excluded. Clinical symptoms, serum thyroxine and TRAb, thyroid ultrasound, and orbital computed tomography formed the basis for the diagnoses. PBMCs were separated from 10 ml of fresh peripheral blood using Ficoll-Paque density gradient centrifugation. Total RNA was extracted using Trizol reagent, and RNA quality was assessed on an Agilent 2100 Bioanalyzer. Overall study results and their limits: In validation, progression to ophthalmopathy was predicted by the model with nearly 71% sensitivity and just over 72% specificity, a median of about 6.8 months before onset. Sample size was not statistically predetermined, and blinding of investigators to group allocation was not performed. In cross-validation, a model built on a 13 V-J signature told ophthalmopathy apart from stable hyperthyroidism with 85% to 90% sensitivity and around 83% specificity, and in testing the same model reached 80%/75%. Most expanded thyroid clonotypes (frequency above 0.001) were also found in blood, which suggests that blood repertoires may mirror thyroid immune responses.

TCR beta CDR3 regions were amplified from RNA transcripts. The first round of RT-PCR for the TCR CDR3 was performed with the HTBI primer set and the Qiagen OneStep RT-PCR kit. The libraries were constructed in a second round of multiplex PCR and then size-selected and purified. The libraries were sequenced on an Illumina HiSeq2000 using paired-end 100 bp reads. Processing in the source paper ran as follows. SOAPnuke was used to process the raw data, with reads discarded if the reads contained adapters or uncalled bases, had a mean Phred below 15, or lacked an exact constant-primer or identifier match. COPE v1.2.5 was used to merge high-quality paired reads, and clonotypes were defined as unique nucleotide sequences. MiTCR v1.1 was used to align the clonotypes against IMGT TRBV, TRBD and TRBJ reference segments. Analysis was restricted to V-J combinations with a frequency above 0.0001, which covered 98% to 99.2% of repertoires. The TCS score was defined as F50 (clonal expansion) divided by E x V (chaos), with BLOSUM62-based TCRdist calculated between CDR3 peptides within each V-J. Welch's t-statistics and random forest reduced 514 V-J features to 10 to 15, which were used in a naive Bayes classifier (R e1071). The Morisita-Horn index was used to measure how similar the thyroid and blood repertoires were. In TCRdb, the public reads were trimmed at Q25 with fastp and aligned with MiXCR, with productive beta chains retained. Each record represents a unique CDR3 protein, reported with the most common genes and DNA among its rows. The V and J calls here are based on TCRdb, not the publication. This sample is represented by roughly 700,000 distinct CDR3 sequences; approximately 36% of them were singletons. The ten biggest clones cover less than 35% of the sample.

Deletion took 11 bases off V and 6 bases off J, with a span of 19 bases between the germline ends. Taken from cysteine to phenylalanine, the CDR3 has 13 residues. The retained sequence is limited to the CDR3, 39 bases, with the frame set at the first base. CDR1 and CDR2 are drawn from the germline V gene: SGHTA, FQGNSA. This chain joins TRBV7-2 to TRBJ1-2, with TRBD1 tentatively as D gene (6 bases match). The receptor's source is a woman aged 40 to 55 with Graves' hyperthyroidism. Material for sequencing was blood. The CDR3 loop reads CAWSASTGNGYTF. In nucleotide form, the sequence is TGTGCCTGGAGTGCCTCCACAGGGAATGGCTACACCTTC. Beyond the CDR3, the reference TRBV7-2 and TRBJ1-2 genes provide the residues; the full variable domain reads: GAGVSQSPSNKVTEKGKDVELRCDPISGHTALYWYRQSLGQGLEFLIYFQGNSAPDKSGLPSDRFSAERTGGSVSTLTIQRTQQEDSAVYLCAWSASTGNGYTFGSGTRLTVV.